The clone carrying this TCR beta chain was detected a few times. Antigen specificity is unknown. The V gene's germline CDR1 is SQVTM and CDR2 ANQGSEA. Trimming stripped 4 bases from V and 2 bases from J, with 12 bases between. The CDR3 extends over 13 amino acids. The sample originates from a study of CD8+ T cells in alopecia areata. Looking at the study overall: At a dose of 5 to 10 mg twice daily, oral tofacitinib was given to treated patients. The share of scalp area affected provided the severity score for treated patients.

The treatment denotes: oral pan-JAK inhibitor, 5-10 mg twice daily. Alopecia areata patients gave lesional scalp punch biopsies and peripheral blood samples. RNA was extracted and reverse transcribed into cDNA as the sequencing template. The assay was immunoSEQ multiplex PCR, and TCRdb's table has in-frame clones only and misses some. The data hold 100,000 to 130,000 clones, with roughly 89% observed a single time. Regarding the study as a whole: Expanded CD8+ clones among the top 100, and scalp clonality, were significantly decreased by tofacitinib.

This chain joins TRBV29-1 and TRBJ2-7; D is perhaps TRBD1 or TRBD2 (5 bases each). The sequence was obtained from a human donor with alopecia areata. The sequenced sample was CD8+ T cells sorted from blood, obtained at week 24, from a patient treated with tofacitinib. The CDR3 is CSVVGVGTYEQYF. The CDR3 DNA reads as TGCAGCGTTGTGGGGGTCGGAACCTACGAGCAGTACTTC.